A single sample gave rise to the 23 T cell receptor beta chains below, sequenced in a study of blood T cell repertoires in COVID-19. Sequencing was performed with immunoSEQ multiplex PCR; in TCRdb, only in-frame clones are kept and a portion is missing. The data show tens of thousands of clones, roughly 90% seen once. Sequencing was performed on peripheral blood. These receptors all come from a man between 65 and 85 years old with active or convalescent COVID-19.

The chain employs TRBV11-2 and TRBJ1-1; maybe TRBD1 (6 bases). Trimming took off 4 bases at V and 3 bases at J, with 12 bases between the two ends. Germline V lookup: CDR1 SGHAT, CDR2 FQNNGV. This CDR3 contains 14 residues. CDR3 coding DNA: TGTGCCAGCAGCTACGTCCGGACAGACACTGAAGCTTTCTTT. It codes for CASSYVRTDTEAFF. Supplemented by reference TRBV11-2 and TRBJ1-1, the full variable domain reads EAGVAQSPRYKIIEKRQSVAFWCNPISGHATLYWYQQILGQGPKLLIQFQNNGVVDDSQLPKDRFSAERLKGVDSTLKIQPAKLEDSAVYLCASSYVRTDTEAFFGQGTRLTVV.

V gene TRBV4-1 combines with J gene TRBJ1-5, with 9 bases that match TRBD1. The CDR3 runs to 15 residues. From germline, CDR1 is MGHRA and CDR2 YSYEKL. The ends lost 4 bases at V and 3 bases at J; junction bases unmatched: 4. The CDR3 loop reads CASSPGQGINQPQHF. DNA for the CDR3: TGCGCCAGCAGCCCGGGACAGGGAATCAATCAGCCCCAGCATTTT.

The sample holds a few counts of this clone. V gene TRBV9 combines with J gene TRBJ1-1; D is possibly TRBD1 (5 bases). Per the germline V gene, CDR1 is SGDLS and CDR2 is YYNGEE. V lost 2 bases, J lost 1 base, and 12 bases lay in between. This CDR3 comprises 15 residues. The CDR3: CASSVQGTPNTEAFF. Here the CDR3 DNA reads TGTGCCAGCAGCGTGCAGGGTACCCCGAACACTGAAGCTTTCTTT. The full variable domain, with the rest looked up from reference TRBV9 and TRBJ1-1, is DSGVTQTPKHLITATGQRVTLRCSPRSGDLSVYWYQQSLDQGLQFLIQYYNGEERAKGNILERFSAQQFPDLHSELNLSSLELGDSALYFCASSVQGTPNTEAFFGQGTRLTVV.

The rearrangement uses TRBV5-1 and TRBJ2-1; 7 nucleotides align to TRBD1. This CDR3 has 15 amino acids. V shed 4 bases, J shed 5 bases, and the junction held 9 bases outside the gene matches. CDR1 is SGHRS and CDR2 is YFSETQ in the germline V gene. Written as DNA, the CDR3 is TGCGCCAGCAGCCGACAGGGTTTTCCCCACAATGAGCAGTTCTTC. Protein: CASSRQGFPHNEQFF.

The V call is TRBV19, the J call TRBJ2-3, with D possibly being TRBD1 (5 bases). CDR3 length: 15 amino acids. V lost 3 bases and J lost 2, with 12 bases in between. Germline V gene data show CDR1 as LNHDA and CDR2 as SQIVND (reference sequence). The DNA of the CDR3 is TGTGCCAGTAGTATCGCAGGGCAGAACACAGATACGCAGTATTTT. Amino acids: CASSIAGQNTDTQYF.

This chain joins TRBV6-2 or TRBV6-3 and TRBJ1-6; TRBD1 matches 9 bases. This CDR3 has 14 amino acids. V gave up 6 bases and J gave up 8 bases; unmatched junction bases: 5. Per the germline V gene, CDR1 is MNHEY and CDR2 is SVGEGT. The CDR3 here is CASSSGQGYSPLHF. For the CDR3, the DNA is TGTGCCAGCAGCTCGGGACAGGGTTATTCACCCCTCCACTTT.

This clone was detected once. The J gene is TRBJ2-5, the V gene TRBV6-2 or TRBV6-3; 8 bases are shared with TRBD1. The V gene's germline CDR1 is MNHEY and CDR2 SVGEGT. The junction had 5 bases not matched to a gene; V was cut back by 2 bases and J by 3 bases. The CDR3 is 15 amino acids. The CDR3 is CASSYMGQAKETQYF. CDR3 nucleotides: TGTGCCAGCAGTTACATGGGACAGGCGAAAGAGACCCAGTACTTC.

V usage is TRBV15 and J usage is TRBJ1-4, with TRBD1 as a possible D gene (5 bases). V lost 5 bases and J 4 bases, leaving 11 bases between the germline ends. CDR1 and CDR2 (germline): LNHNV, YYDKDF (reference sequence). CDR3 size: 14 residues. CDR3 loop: CATSVSRGNEKLFF. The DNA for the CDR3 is TGTGCCACCAGCGTGTCAAGGGGTAATGAAAAACTGTTTTTT.

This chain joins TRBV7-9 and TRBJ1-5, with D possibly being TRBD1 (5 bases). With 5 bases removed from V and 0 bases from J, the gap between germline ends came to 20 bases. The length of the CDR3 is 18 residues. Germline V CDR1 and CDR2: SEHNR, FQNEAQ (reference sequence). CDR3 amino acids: CASSLGVGGRDSNQPQHF. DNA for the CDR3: TGTGCCAGCAGCCTTGGGGTCGGGGGAAGAGATAGCAATCAGCCCCAGCATTTT.

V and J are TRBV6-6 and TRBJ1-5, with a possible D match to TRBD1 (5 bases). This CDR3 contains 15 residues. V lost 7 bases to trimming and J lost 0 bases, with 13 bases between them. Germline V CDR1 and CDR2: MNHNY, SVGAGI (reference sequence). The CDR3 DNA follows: TGTGCCAGCACCTATACGGGGGGTAGCAATCAGCCCCAGCATTTT. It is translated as CASTYTGGSNQPQHF.

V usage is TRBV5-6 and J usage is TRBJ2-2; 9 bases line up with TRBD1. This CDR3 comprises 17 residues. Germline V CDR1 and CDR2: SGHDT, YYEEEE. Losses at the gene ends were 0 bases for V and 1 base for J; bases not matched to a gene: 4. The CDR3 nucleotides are TGTGCCAGCAGCTTGGCTACGGGACAGGGGAACACCGGGGAGCTGTTTTTT. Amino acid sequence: CASSLATGQGNTGELFF.

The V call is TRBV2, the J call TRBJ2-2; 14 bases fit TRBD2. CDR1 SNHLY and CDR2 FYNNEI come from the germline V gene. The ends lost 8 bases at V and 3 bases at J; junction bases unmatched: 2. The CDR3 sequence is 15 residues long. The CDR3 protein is CASRLAGGYTGELFF. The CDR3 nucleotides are TGTGCCAGCCGACTAGCGGGGGGGTACACCGGGGAGCTGTTTTTT.

DNA for the CDR3: TGTGCCAGCAGCTTAGCTGAGGGTGGACGTGGCTACACCTTC. Translated: CASSLAEGGRGYTF. The chain recombines TRBV7-8 with TRBJ1-2; no firm D call. The germline V gene encodes CDR1 SGHVS and CDR2 FQNEAQ. This CDR3 is built from 14 residues. V dropped 0 bases and J dropped 7 bases, with 12 bases sitting between them.

CDR3: CASSQGQPQIYEQYF. The CDR3 nucleotides read TGTGCCAGCAGCCAGGGACAGCCCCAGATCTACGAGCAGTACTTC. The rearrangement links TRBV7-3 to TRBJ2-7; 7 bases are shared with TRBD1. The junction had 10 bases not matched to a gene; V was cut back by 5 bases and J by 3 bases. Germline-derived CDR1 and CDR2 are SGHTA and FQGTGA. CDR3 size: 15 residues. The full variable domain, with the rest looked up from reference TRBV7-3 and TRBJ2-7, is GAGVSQTPSNKVTEKGKYVELRCDPISGHTALYWYRQSLGQGPEFLIYFQGTGAADDSGLPNDRFFAVRPEGSVSTLKIQRTERGDSAVYLCASSQGQPQIYEQYFGPGTRLTVT.

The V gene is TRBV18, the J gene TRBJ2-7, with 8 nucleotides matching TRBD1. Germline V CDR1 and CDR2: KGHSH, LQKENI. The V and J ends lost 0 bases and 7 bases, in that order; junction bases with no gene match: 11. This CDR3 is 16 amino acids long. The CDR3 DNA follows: TGTGCCAGCTCACCACCGGGGACAGGTAGAAGAGAGGAGCAGTACTTC. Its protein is CASSPPGTGRREEQYF.

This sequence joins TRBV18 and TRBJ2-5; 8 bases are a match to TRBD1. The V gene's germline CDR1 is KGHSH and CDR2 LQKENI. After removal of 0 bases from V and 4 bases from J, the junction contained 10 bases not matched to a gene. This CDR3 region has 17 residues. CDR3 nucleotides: TGTGCCAGCTCACCACCGGATGGGACAGGCGGTAGAGAGACCCAGTACTTC. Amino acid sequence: CASSPPDGTGGRETQYF.

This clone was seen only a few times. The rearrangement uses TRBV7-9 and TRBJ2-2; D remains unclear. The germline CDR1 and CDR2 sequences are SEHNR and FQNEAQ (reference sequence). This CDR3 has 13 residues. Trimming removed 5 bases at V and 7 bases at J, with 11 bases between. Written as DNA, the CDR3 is TGTGCCAGCAGCCTACCTGGTGGCGGGGAGCTGTTTTTT. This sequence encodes CASSLPGGGELFF.

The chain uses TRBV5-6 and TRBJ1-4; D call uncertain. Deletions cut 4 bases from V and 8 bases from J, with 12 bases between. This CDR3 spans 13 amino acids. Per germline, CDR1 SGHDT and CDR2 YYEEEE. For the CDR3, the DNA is TGTGCCAGCAGCCGAGAGGTTGGCGAAAAACTGTTTTTT. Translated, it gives CASSREVGEKLFF.

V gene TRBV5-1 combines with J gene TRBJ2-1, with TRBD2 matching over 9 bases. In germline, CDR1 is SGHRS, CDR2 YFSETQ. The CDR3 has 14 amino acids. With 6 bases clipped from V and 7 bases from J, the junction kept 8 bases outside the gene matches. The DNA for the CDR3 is TGCGCCAGCAAGGAGCGGGGGGACGGGAATGAGCAGTTCTTC. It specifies CASKERGDGNEQFF. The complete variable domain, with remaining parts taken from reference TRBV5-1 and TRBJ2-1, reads KAGVTQTPRYLIKTRGQQVTLSCSPISGHRSVSWYQQTPGQGLQFLFEYFSETQRNKGNFPGRFSGRQFSNSRSEMNVSTLELGDSALYLCASKERGDGNEQFFGPGTRLTVL.

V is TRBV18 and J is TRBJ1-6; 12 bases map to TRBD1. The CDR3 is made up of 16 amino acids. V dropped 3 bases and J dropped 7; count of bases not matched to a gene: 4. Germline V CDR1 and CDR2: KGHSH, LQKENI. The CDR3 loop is CASSPGQGATNSPLHF. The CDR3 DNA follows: TGTGCCAGCTCACCGGGACAGGGGGCGACAAATTCACCCCTCCACTTT.

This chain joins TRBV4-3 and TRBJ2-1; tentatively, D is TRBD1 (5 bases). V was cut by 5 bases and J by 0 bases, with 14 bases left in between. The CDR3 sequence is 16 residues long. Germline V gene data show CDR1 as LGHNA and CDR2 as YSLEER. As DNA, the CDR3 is TGCGCCAGCAGCGAACTCACAGGATCCTCCTACAATGAGCAGTTCTTC. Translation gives CASSELTGSSYNEQFF.

The CDR3 DNA is TGTGCCAGCAGTCGGGCCGGGACAGGCACCTATAATTCACCCCTCCACTTT. It is translated as CASSRAGTGTYNSPLHF. The gene calls are TRBV6-6 and TRBJ1-6, with 8 positions matching TRBD1. The germline V gene has CDR1 MNHNY and CDR2 SVGAGI (reference sequence). The CDR3 has 17 amino acids. The V and J ends lost 5 bases and 2 bases, in that order; junction bases with no gene match: 8.

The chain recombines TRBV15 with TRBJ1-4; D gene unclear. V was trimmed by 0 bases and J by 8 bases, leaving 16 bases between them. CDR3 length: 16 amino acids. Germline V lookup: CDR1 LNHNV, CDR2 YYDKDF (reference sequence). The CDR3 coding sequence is TGTGCCACCAGCAGAGAAGTTGTGGGCGGCGGGGAAAAACTGTTTTTT. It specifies CATSREVVGGGEKLFF.